Below, one TCR beta chain is given with its context. Its recognized antigen is unknown. Per-nucleotide qualities are absent, and no much larger clonotype sits a single base away. The record originates from a study of shared clonotypes between healthy human individuals (TCRdb year 2020). Regarding the complete study: A couple of women and a few men aged 18 to 49 years were included in the cohort. Per donor, three plates each were used for CD4 naive and CD4 memory, two for CD8 naive, and one for CD8 memory. The study deeply sequenced blood TCR repertoires of about 5 healthy adults to estimate repertoire size and the extent of clonotype sharing between individuals. Different laboratories and diverse techniques were used to prepare libraries and sequence TCR repertoires, to increase sequencing depth and limit assay-specific biases. Between about 0.94 and 10 billion PBMCs per donor were obtained by leukapheresis.

Compared with germline, V lacks 4 bases and J lacks 5 bases; bases without a gene match: 8. CDR1 and CDR2 (SEHNR, FQNEAQ) derive from the germline V gene (reference sequence). There are 15 amino acids in the CDR3, from cysteine to phenylalanine inclusive. Just CDR3 DNA is preserved here, 45 bases in frame from base 1. CD8 naive samples were CD45RO-negative cells positively selected for CCR7, giving a CD45RA+CCR7+ population that excluded TemRA cells. The donors were healthy, HIV-negative adults with no recently reported acute infections or vaccinations. Every donor was a Caucasian adult living in Nashville, Tennessee, USA. Blood was obtained by leukapheresis, after which PBMCs were separated by Ficoll-Histopaque density gradient centrifugation and cryopreserved in liquid nitrogen vapor phase. Purity and quantity of every magnetically sorted T cell population were checked by analytical flow cytometry. Genomic DNA was isolated from every sorted fraction and measured by UV absorbance on a Nanodrop 2000c.

The paper as a whole reports these results and caveats: Incomplete sequencing was indicated by rarefaction of sorted-subset datasets, despite the large sequencing depth. Sampling was restricted to blood, and TCR repertoires in tissues likely differ from the TCR repertoires found in blood. The genetic and exposure-history diversity represented was limited by the small number of donors. Roughly 5.2% of naive CD4, around 3.6% of naive CD8, 2% to 2.5% of memory CD4, and 0.4% of memory CD8 clonotypes were shared across a few donors. Pairwise subsampling indicated that sequencing depth was expected to affect the degree of clonotype sharing among donors. Larger estimated clonotype richness was generally found for naive subsets than for memory subsets. Clonotypes shared by all four sorted-subset donors showed higher generation probabilities than non-shared clonotypes.

TCR CDR3 regions were amplified from genomic DNA by multiplex PCR using the deep immunoSEQ assay. Extracted genomic DNA from each cell subset was distributed evenly across all wells of several immunoSEQ 96-well plates, and each plate was treated as a replicate. Each replicate PCR for sorted subsets received roughly 0.2 ug genomic DNA, equal to roughly 29,000 T cell genomes. The purified libraries were quantified using a Qubit 3.0 fluorometer, sized with a Bioanalyzer 2100, and then quantified again using the KAPA Library Quantification kit. A separate single-read 150-cycle Illumina NextSeq 550 flow cell was used to sequence each immunoSEQ 96-well plate. The original pipeline was this. Because only junctional sequences without quality scores were contained in the immunoSEQ output, filtering matching that applied to full-length reads could not be performed. Sequences were annotated with PyIR, a Python wrapper for IgBLAST v1.9, using IMGT germline references to assign V/J genes and CDR3. Any read was removed if the V/J assignment was weak (E-value above 1e-6), the CDR3 was missing, or the read contained stop codons, out-of-frame junctions, or ambiguous translated residues. A V3J clonotype was defined by an identical inferred V gene, J gene, and CDR3 amino acid sequence. Percentage overlap between repertoires was computed as shared unique clonotypes divided by the size of the smaller repertoire. Richness of each repertoire was evaluated using RTK rarefaction, the Chao1 estimator, and Recon v2.1 estimates of unobserved clonotypes. Generation probabilities for all TCRbeta clonotypes obtained by the gDNA method from four donors were computed using OLGA. Sourced from immuneACCESS, this table was stored by TCRdb with only in-frame sequences that have V and J called. A share of the clones is absent; for the studies checked, an unresolved V gene accounts for under half, and the remainder has no known explanation. Clonal size and the V and J genes are those of that table, whereas D and trimming came from the DNA. The sample table records about 2.2 million clones; approximately 92% of these occur just once. About 1.7% of the sample is in the top ten clones.

The rearrangement joined TRBV7-9 to TRBJ2-5, and 9 bases in between align with TRBD1. This TCR derives from a man younger than 30 in good health. Some clones in this sample may be carry-over from other donors' samples. The sample comprised naive CD8+ T cells from PBMCs. The cell subset or site label on this specimen signifies: CD45RA+CCR7+. The nucleotide sequence is TGTGCCAGCAGCTCCGCGGGGGACAGGGAGGAGACCCAGTACTTC. It encodes CASSSAGDREETQYF.